The source of this T cell receptor (beta chain) is a study of shared clonotypes between healthy human individuals (TCRdb year 2020). In the study overall: A couple of women and three men aged 18 to 49 years were included in the cohort. Per donor, leukapheresis produced somewhere between about 0.94 and 8.9 billion PBMCs. Different laboratories and diverse techniques were used to prepare libraries and sequence TCR repertoires, to increase sequencing depth and limit assay-specific biases. Per donor, three plates each were used for CD4 naive and CD4 memory, two for CD8 naive, and one for CD8 memory. To estimate repertoire size and how much clonotypes are shared between individuals, the study performed deep sequencing of blood TCR repertoires from 4 to 6 healthy adults.

Study-wide conclusions, independent of this receptor: Naive subsets generally had larger estimated clonotype richness than memory subsets did. Roughly 5% of naive CD4, 3.5% of naive CD8, roughly 2.4% of memory CD4, and approximately 0.39% of memory CD8 clonotypes were shared across several donors. Incomplete sequencing was indicated by rarefaction of sorted-subset datasets, despite the large sequencing depth. Compared with non-shared clonotypes, the clonotypes found in all four sorted-subset donors had higher generation probabilities. Sampling was restricted to blood, and TCR repertoires in tissue are likely to differ from TCR repertoires in blood. Pairwise subsampling led to the expectation that sequencing depth would affect the degree of clonotype sharing among donors. The genetic and exposure-history diversity represented was limited by the small number of donors.

The donors were healthy, HIV-negative adults who had no recently reported acute infections or vaccinations. Every donor was a Caucasian adult living in Nashville, Tennessee, USA. CD4+ T cells were enriched by magnetic negative selection; naive cells were then positively selected on CD45RA, and the negative fraction formed the memory subset. Blood was collected by leukapheresis, and PBMCs were isolated by Ficoll-Histopaque density gradient centrifugation and then cryopreserved in liquid nitrogen vapor phase. Analytical flow cytometry was used to check the purity and quantity of each magnetically sorted T cell population. From each sorted fraction, genomic DNA was isolated and quantified by UV absorbance on a Nanodrop 2000c. Reading from cysteine to phenylalanine, the CDR3 counts 15 amino acids. Kept here is only the CDR3 DNA, which spans 45 bases and is read in frame from base 1. The germline V gene supplies CDR1 SGHAT and CDR2 FQNNGV. Germline trimming amounts to 5 bases on V and 0 bases on J, with 7 as the count of junction bases outside the gene matches.

Points on this clone: Its antigen is currently not known. No qualities accompany the bases; no much larger clone lies one base away.

TCR CDR3 regions were amplified from genomic DNA by multiplex PCR using the deep immunoSEQ assay. Genomic DNA extracted from each cell subset was distributed evenly over all wells of several immunoSEQ 96-well plates, and each plate served as one replicate. Each replicate PCR for sorted subsets received roughly 0.2 ug genomic DNA, equal to tens of thousands of T cell genomes. The purified libraries were quantified using a Qubit 3.0 fluorometer, sized with a Bioanalyzer 2100, and then quantified again using the KAPA Library Quantification kit. Every immunoSEQ 96-well plate was sequenced on a separate single-read 150-cycle Illumina NextSeq 550 flow cell. As for how the authors treated the data: Because only junctional sequences without quality scores were contained in the immunoSEQ output, filtering matching that applied to full-length reads could not be performed. To assign V/J genes and CDR3, sequences were annotated against IMGT germline references using PyIR, a Python wrapper for IgBLAST v1.9. Reads were filtered out if the reads had weak V/J assignments (E-value above 1e-6), no CDR3, stop codons, out-of-frame junctions, or ambiguous translated residues. A V3J clonotype was defined by an identical inferred V gene, J gene, and CDR3 amino acid sequence. To compute the percentage overlap between repertoires, the number of shared unique clonotypes was divided by the size of the smaller repertoire. Richness of each repertoire was evaluated using RTK rarefaction, the Chao1 estimator, and Recon v2.1 estimates of unobserved clonotypes. Generation probabilities for all TCRbeta clonotypes obtained by the gDNA method from a handful of donors were computed using OLGA. TCRdb's version of the immuneACCESS table is confined to in-frame rearrangements and falls short of the full clone set. An unresolved V gene accounts for under half of the shortfall where checked; the remainder is of unknown origin. V and J calls and clone size come straight from that table; D and trimming were deduced from the DNA. The sample data list approximately 1.5 million clones, and 95% to 99% of these were observed just once. About 0.45% of the sample rests with the top ten.

The TCR sequence derives from a man between 25 and 39 years old in good health. The rearranged segments are TRBV11-2 and TRBJ2-7; 7 of the junction bases match TRBD1. Sequenced: naive CD4+ T cells sorted from blood. The sample's cell subset or site label is to be understood as: CD45RA+ positively selected. The sequenced DNA is TGTGCCAGCAGCAGGGTACAGGGGCCCTCCTACGAGCAGTACTTC. Its coded protein is CASSRVQGPSYEQYF. With the rest looked up from the reference TRBV11-2 and TRBJ2-7 genes rather than sequenced, the full variable domain is EAGVAQSPRYKIIEKRQSVAFWCNPISGHATLYWYQQILGQGPKLLIQFQNNGVVDDSQLPKDRFSAERLKGVDSTLKIQPAKLEDSAVYLCASSRVQGPSYEQYFGPGTRLTVT.